This TCR beta chain was identified during a study of blood T cell repertoires in COVID-19. V shed 2 bases and J shed 6 bases, with 8 bases lying between them. CDR1 SGHTA and CDR2 FQGNSA come from the germline V gene. The CDR3 extends over 12 amino acids. Per the original data handling: Estimation of nucleated cell counts relied on the amplification of reference gene primers. Clones were read by immunoSEQ multiplex PCR, and TCRdb kept only the in-frame ones, dropping some. From that table come the V and J calls and clone size; the DNA was used to work out D and trimming. Among tens of thousands of clones listed, 65% to 80% were seen once.

Specimen: peripheral blood. The V call is TRBV7-2, the J call TRBJ2-7; D is possibly TRBD2 (6 bases). The receptor comes from a human donor in a cohort sampled during active COVID-19. CDR3 DNA: TGTGCCAGCAGCTTATCTAGCGCCGAGCAGTACTTC. The encoded protein is CASSLSSAEQYF.